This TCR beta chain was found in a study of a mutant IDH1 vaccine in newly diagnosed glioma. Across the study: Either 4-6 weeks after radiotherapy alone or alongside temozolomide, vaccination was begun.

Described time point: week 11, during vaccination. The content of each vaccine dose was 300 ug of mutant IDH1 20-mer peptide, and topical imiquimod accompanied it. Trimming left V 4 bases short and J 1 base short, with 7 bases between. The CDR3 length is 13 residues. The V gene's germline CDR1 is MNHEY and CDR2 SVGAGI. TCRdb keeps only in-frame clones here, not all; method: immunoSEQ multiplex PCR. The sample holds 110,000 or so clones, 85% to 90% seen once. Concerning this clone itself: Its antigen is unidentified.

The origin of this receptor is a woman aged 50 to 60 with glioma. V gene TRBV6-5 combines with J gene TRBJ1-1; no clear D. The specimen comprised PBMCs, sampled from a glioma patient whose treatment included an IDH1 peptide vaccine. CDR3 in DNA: TGTGCCAGCAGTTCCCCCCCGAACACTGAAGCTTTCTTT. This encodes CASSSPPNTEAFF.